These T cell receptor beta chains were read from a single sample in a study of T cell responses to AZD1222 COVID-19 vaccine. Profiling relied on immunoSEQ multiplex PCR, and the TCRdb table lists in-frame clones only, not all of them. The sample lists 150,000 to 200,000 clones, approximately 90% occurring once. This specimen consisted of peripheral blood, obtained 28 days after the second dose of the MenACWY control vaccine. The source is an adult who received the MenACWY meningococcal vaccine as a control. Both conserved end residues are part of each CDR3. D genes are given only for firm matches. For some rows the clone size is stated as once, few or many, or as a class when expanded; others skip it.

abundance | j_gene | d_gene | v_gene | CDR3nt | CDR3aa
NA | TRBJ1-1 | NA | TRBV30 | TGTGCCTGGAGTCGGGGGGCTGAAGCTTTCTTT | CAWSRGAEAFF
once | TRBJ2-7 | NA | TRBV3-1/TRBV3-2 | TGTGCCAGCAGCCATGGACACTCTGTGGGCGAGCAGTACTTC | CASSHGHSVGEQYF
NA | TRBJ1-1 | TRBD1 | TRBV7-9 | TGTGCCAGCAGGGGGACAGCCGAAGCTTTCTTT | CASRGTAEAFF
NA | TRBJ1-5 | NA | TRBV24-1 | TGTGCCACCGGTTCCTTTGGGAATCAGCCCCAGCATTTT | CATGSFGNQPQHF
few | TRBJ2-1 | TRBD2 | TRBV30 | TGTGCCTGGAGTCGACTAGCGGGAGGAAATTTCAATGAGCAGTTCTTC | CAWSRLAGGNFNEQFF
NA | TRBJ1-4 | NA | TRBV9 | TGTGCCAGCAGCGTAGGAGGTACCAATGAAAAACTGTTTTTT | CASSVGGTNEKLFF
NA | TRBJ1-5 | NA | TRBV10-3 | TGTGCCATCAGTGGGGCGAATCAGCCCCAGCATTTT | CAISGANQPQHF
NA | TRBJ1-1 | NA | TRBV6-6 | TGTGCCACCGACCAAAAAGGTCAGACTGAAGCTTTCTTT | CATDQKGQTEAFF
NA | TRBJ2-3 | NA | TRBV7-2 | TGTGCCAGCAGCGACTCCGGGACAAGGGCATCTAGCACAGATACGCAGTATTTT | CASSDSGTRASSTDTQYF
NA | TRBJ1-2 | NA | TRBV25-1 | TGTGCCAGCAGAAGCCTCGATGGCTACACCTTC | CASRSLDGYTF
NA | TRBJ2-6 | NA | TRBV7-8 | TGTGCCAGCAGCTTAAGTCCAGGGACCCACTCTGGGGCCAACGTCCTGACTTTC | CASSLSPGTHSGANVLTF
NA | TRBJ2-7 | TRBD2 | TRBV7-9 | TGTGCCAGCAGCACCCGGGGAAGCGGGGAATCAACCTACGAGCAGTACTTC | CASSTRGSGESTYEQYF
NA | TRBJ2-7 | NA | TRBV2 | TGTGCCAGCATTGGGGGGAACTACGAGCAGTACTTC | CASIGGNYEQYF
NA | TRBJ1-2 | TRBD1 | TRBV28 | TGTGCCAGCAGATGGCCAGGGGGGGGTTACTATGGCTACACCTTC | CASRWPGGGYYGYTF
few | TRBJ2-2 | TRBD2 | TRBV7-2 | TGTGCCAGCAGCTTAGCTCAGCGGGAGGGCGCGGAGCTGTTTTTT | CASSLAQREGAELFF
NA | TRBJ2-5 | NA | TRBV19 | TGTGCCAGTAGTACCTCCTTATCAAGCGCAGAGACCCAGTACTTC | CASSTSLSSAETQYF
few | TRBJ2-2 | NA | TRBV7-9 | TGTGCCAGCAGCTGGGGGGGCTCCACCGGGGAGCTGTTTTTT | CASSWGGSTGELFF
NA | TRBJ1-1 | TRBD1 | TRBV5-6 | TGTGCCAGCAGCTTGACAGGGGGGGCTGAAGCTTTCTTT | CASSLTGGAEAFF
NA | TRBJ1-5 | TRBD1 | TRBV6-5 | TGTGCCAGCAGGGGGACAGGGGGAGGCAATCAGCCCCAGCATTTT | CASRGTGGGNQPQHF
medium-sized | TRBJ2-7 | NA | TRBV4-1 | TGCGCCAGCAGCCTCGAGGCCCTCTCGGCTGTCCCCTTTTACGAGCAGTACTTC | CASSLEALSAVPFYEQYF
NA | TRBJ2-7 | NA | TRBV28 | TGTGCCAGCACCGCGGGACCAGCCCCCTACGAGCAGTACTTC | CASTAGPAPYEQYF
NA | TRBJ1-2 | NA | TRBV29-1 | TGCAGCGTTGGTGAAGGACAGAACTATGGCTACACCTTC | CSVGEGQNYGYTF
NA | TRBJ1-2 | TRBD1 | TRBV4-3 | TGCGCCAGCAGCAACCCCGGGACAGCGATCTATGGCTACACCTTC | CASSNPGTAIYGYTF
NA | TRBJ2-7 | TRBD1 | TRBV7-9 | TGTGCCAGCAGCCTGGGACAGGGGTTTGTAGAGCAGTACTTC | CASSLGQGFVEQYF
few | TRBJ1-1 | NA | TRBV24-1 | TGTGCCACCAGTGCAGGGAACACTGAAGCTTTCTTT | CATSAGNTEAFF
NA | TRBJ1-2 | NA | TRBV6-5 | TGTGCCAGCAGCCCCCGCTGGGAGGGCTATGGCTACACCTTC | CASSPRWEGYGYTF
NA | TRBJ1-2 | TRBD1 | TRBV2 | TGTGCCAGCAGTCCCCCAGACAGGGGAGATGGCTACACCTTC | CASSPPDRGDGYTF
NA | TRBJ2-7 | TRBD1 | TRBV6-2/TRBV6-3 | TGTGCCAGCAGTTTTCCAACAGGGGGCAGGATCTACGAGCAGTACTTC | CASSFPTGGRIYEQYF
NA | TRBJ1-2 | NA | TRBV14 | TGTGCCAGCAGCCAAGCGGGGTTCTATGGCTACACCTTC | CASSQAGFYGYTF
NA | TRBJ2-7 | TRBD2 | TRBV2 | TGTGCCAGCAGTGAGGAGACTAGCGGGAATTGGGGCTACGAGCAGTACTTC | CASSEETSGNWGYEQYF
once | TRBJ2-3 | NA | TRBV5-8 | TGTGCCAGCAGCTCACGAGGGGCTTCCGATAGCACAGATACGCAGTATTTT | CASSSRGASDSTDTQYF
NA | TRBJ2-1 | NA | TRBV19 | TGTGCCAGTAGTACCCTAGCGCCCCCCGGCAATGAGCAGTTCTTC | CASSTLAPPGNEQFF
NA | TRBJ2-3 | TRBD2 | TRBV11-3 | TGTGCCAGCAGCTTTAGGGCGGGAGGGCCAGATACGCAGTATTTT | CASSFRAGGPDTQYF
NA | TRBJ1-2 | TRBD1 | TRBV28 | TGTGCCAGCAGTACAGGGGGCCCTCCGTATGGCTACACCTTC | CASSTGGPPYGYTF
NA | TRBJ2-1 | NA | TRBV7-7 | TGTGCCAGCAGCTTAGGGGGTTCCTACAATGAGCAGTTCTTC | CASSLGGSYNEQFF
NA | TRBJ2-7 | TRBD2 | TRBV3-1/TRBV3-2 | TGTGCCAGCAGCTTGGCGGGACCCGGGAGGTACGAGCAGTACTTC | CASSLAGPGRYEQYF
NA | TRBJ2-7 | NA | TRBV5-4 | TGTGCCAGCAGCGTGGGGATGGCGCCCTCCTACGAGCAGTACTTC | CASSVGMAPSYEQYF